The TCR beta chain under discussion was sequenced for a study of blood T cell repertoires in COVID-19. The Seattle patients, enrolled during active infection, were followed longitudinally. In germline, CDR1 is MNHEY, CDR2 SMNVEV (reference sequence). CDR3 length: 15 amino acids. Trimming pared 8 bases from V and 8 bases from J, leaving 24 bases between. Original processing notes: For nucleated cells, counts were estimated from reference gene primer amplification. Sequencing was performed with immunoSEQ multiplex PCR; in TCRdb, only in-frame clones are kept and a portion is missing. That table is the source of V, J and clone size, and D and trimming were worked out from the DNA. The table lists approximately 350,000 clones, 80% to 90% of them singletons. This clone appeared once.

The TCR comes from a woman aged 25-40 years with COVID-19, enrolled during active disease. The gene calls are TRBV27 and TRBJ1-1; a weak D match, TRBD1 (6 bases). The material sequenced was peripheral blood. This chain's CDR3 is CASRKGGGQAKEAFF. The CDR3 nucleotides are TGTGCCAGCCGAAAAGGGGGGGGGCAGGCGAAGGAAGCTTTCTTT.